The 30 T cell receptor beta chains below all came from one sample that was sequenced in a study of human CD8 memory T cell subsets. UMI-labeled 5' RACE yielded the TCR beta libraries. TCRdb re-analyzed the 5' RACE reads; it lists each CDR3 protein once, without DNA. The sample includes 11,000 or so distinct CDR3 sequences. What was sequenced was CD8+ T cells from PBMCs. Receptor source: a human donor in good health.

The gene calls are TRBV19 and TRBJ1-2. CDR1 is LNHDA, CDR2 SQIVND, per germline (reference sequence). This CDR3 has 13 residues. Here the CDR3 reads CASSSIGIYGYTF.

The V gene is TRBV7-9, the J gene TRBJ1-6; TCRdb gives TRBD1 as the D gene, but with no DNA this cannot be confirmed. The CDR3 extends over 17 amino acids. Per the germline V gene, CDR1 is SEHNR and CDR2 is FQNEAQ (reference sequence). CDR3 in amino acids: CASSTTLDRGDNSPLHF.

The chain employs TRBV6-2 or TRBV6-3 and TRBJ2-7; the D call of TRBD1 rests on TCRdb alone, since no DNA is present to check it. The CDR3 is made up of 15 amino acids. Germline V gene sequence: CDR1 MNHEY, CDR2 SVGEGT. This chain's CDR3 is CASSYSLQGAYEQYF.

CDR3 sequence: CASSQDVGQYGYTF. The rearrangement joins TRBV4-1 to TRBJ1-2; TCRdb reports TRBD1, a call that lacks DNA to check it against. The CDR3 covers 14 residues. Looked up from germline, CDR1 is MGHRA and CDR2 is YSYEKL.

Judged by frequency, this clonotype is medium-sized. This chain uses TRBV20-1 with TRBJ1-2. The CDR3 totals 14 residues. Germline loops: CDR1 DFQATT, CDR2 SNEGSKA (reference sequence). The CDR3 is CSARDPYRLGGYTF.

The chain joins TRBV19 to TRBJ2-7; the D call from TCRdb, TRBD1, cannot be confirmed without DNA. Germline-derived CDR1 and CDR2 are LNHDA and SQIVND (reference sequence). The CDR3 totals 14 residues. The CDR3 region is CASSIGTGFYEQYF. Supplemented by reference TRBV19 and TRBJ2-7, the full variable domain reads DGGITQSPKYLFRKEGQNVTLSCEQNLNHDAMYWYRQDPGQGLRLIYYSQIVNDFQKGDIAEGYSVSREKKESFPLTVTSAQKNPTAFYLCASSIGTGFYEQYFGPGTRLTVT.

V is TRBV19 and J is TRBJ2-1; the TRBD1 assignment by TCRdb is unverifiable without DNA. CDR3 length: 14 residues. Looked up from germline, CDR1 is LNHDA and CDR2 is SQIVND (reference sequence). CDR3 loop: CASSIWDRLNEQFF.

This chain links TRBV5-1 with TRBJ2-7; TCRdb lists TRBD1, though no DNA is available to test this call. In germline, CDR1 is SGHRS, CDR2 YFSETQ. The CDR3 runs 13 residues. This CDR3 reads CASSPRDSYEQYF.

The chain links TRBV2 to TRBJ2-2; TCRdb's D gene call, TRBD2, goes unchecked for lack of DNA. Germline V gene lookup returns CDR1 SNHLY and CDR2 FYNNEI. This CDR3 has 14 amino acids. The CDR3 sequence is CASSEAGPSGELFF.

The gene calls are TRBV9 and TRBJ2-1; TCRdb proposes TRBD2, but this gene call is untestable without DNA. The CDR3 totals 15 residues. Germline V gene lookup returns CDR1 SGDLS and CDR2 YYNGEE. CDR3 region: CASSVSGSDGNEQFF.

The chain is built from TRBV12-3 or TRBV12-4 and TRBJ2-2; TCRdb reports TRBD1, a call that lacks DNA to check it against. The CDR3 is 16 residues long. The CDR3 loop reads CASRLPNRGNTGELFF.

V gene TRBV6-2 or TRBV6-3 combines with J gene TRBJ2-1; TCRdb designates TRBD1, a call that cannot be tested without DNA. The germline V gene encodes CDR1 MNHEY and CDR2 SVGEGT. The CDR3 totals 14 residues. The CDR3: CASSDITGKHEQFF.

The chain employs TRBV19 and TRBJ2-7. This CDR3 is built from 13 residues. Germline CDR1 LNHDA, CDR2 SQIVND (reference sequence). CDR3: CATSATDLYEQYF.

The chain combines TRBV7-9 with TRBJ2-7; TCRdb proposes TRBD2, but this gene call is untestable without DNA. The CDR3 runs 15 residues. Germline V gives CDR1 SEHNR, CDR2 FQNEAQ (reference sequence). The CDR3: CASSYSSGRGNEQYF.

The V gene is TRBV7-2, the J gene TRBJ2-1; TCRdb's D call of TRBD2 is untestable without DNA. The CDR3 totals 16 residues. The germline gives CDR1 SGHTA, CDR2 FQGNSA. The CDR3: CASSLGPSGGDNEQFF.

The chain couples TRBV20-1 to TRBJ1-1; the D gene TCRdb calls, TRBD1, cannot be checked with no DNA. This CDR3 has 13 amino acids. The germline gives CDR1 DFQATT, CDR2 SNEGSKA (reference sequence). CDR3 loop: CSARDGGSAEAFF.

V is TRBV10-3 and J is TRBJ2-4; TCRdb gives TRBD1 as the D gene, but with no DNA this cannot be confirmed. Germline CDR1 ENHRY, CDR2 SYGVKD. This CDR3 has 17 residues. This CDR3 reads CAIREGATGQAGNIQYF.

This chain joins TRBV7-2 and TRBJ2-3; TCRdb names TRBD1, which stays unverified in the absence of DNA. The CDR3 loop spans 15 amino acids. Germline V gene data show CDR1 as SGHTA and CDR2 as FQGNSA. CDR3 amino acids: CASSPWGGSTDTQYF.

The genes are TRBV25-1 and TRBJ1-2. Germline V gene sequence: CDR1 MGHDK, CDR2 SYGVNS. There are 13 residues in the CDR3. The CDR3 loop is CASSDTVHYGYTF.

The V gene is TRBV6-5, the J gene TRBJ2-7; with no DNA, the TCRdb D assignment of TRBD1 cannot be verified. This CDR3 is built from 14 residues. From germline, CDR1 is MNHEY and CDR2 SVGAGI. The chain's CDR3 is CASSYGGTAREQYF.

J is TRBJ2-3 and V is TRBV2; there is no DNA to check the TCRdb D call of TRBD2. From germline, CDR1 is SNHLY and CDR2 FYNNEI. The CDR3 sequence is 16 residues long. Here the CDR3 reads CASSEVAGGLYDTQYF.

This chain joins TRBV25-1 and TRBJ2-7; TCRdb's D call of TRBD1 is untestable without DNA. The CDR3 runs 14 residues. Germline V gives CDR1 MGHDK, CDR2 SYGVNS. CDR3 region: CASSISGGHYEQYF.

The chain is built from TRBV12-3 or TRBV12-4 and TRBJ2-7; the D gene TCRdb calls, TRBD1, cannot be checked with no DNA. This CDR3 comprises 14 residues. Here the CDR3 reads CASSLGRDVYEQYF.

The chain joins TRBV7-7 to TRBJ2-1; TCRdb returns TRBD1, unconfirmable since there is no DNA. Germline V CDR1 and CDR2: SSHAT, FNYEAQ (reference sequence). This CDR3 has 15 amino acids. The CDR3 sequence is CASSLVPGGRDEQFF.

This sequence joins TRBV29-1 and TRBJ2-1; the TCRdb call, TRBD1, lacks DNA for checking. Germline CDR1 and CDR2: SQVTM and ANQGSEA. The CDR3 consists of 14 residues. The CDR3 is CSARGTGGNNEQFF.

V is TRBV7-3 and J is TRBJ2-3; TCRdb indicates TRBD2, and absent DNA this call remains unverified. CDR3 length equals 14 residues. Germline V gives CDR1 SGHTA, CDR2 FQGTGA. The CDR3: CASKREGHGDTQYF.

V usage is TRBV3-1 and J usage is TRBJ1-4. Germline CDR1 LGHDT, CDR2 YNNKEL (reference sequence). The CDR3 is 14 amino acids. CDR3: CASRERMDGEKLFF.

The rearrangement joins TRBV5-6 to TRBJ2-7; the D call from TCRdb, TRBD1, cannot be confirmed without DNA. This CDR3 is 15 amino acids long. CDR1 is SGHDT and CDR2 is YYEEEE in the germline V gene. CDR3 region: CASSRGQGFSYEQYF.

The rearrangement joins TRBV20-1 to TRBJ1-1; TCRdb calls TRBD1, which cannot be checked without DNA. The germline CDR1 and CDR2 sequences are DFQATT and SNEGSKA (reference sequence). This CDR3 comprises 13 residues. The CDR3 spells CSATQSGGTEAFF.

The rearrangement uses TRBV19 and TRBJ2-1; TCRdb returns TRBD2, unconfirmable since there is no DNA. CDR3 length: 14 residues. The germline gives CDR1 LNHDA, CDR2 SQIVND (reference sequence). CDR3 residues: CASSIEDLAREQFF.